These T cell receptor beta chains were read from a single sample in a study of CD4+ T cells in melanoma. The repertoire was sequenced with immunoSEQ multiplex PCR; TCRdb's copy has only in-frame clones and lacks some. Among about 110,000 clones listed, over 80% were seen once. The sample comprised peripheral blood. These TCRs come from a human donor with melanoma. The CDR3 runs from the conserved cysteine through the conserved F or W. Fields, in order: CDR3 DNA, CDR3 protein, J gene, clone size, V gene, D gene. The D gene is left open where the match is weak. Clone sizes are given selectively: once, few, many, or a class where the clone is expanded.

TGTGCCACCAGCAGAGAACCGGGAGGGGACTCCTACGAGCAGTACTTC | CATSREPGGDSYEQYF | TRBJ2-7 | NA | TRBV15 | TRBD2
TGTGCCAGCAGCTTAGGGGTTCAGCCCCAGCATTTT | CASSLGVQPQHF | TRBJ1-5 | once | TRBV11-3 | NA
TGTGCCAGCAGTTATGATAGGGGCACTGAAGCTTTCTTT | CASSYDRGTEAFF | TRBJ1-1 | NA | TRBV6-5 | NA
TGTGCCAGCCTTGAGAACATTCCCGAGGAGACCCAGTACTTC | CASLENIPEETQYF | TRBJ2-5 | NA | TRBV28 | NA
TGTGCCAGCAGGGATGCGGTTGGGGAGACCCAGTACTTC | CASRDAVGETQYF | TRBJ2-5 | NA | TRBV7-2 | NA
TGTGCCAGTAGGACAGGAAGAGGCGAGCAGTACTTC | CASRTGRGEQYF | TRBJ2-7 | NA | TRBV6-5 | TRBD1
TGTGCCAGCAGCTTTCTGTTGGTGGAAGGAGAAAAACTGTTTTTT | CASSFLLVEGEKLFF | TRBJ1-4 | NA | TRBV5-5 | NA
TGTGCCAGCAGTGTTTACCCCTCATCACCCCTCCACTTT | CASSVYPSSPLHF | TRBJ1-6 | NA | TRBV6-4 | NA
TGTGCCAGCAGTAAAAGCGGAGTGGTTGCCAATTACAATGAGCAGTTCTTC | CASSKSGVVANYNEQFF | TRBJ2-1 | NA | TRBV11-2 | NA
TGTGCCAGCAGCTTTGGGAGCTCCTACGAGCAGTACTTC | CASSFGSSYEQYF | TRBJ2-7 | NA | TRBV7-6 | NA
TGTGCCAGCACCTTGGACGGGAGGAGAGAAAACACCATATATTTT | CASTLDGRRENTIYF | TRBJ1-3 | NA | TRBV2 | NA
TGTGCCAGCAGATCCGGGCCAGCCCCTGAAGCTTTCTTT | CASRSGPAPEAFF | TRBJ1-1 | NA | TRBV7-2 | NA
TGCAGCGGAGTGCCTAGCGGGAGGGCCGTGGATACGCAGTATTTT | CSGVPSGRAVDTQYF | TRBJ2-3 | once | TRBV29-1 | TRBD2
TGTGCCAGCGGCGGACAGGGACGTTGGCAGTACTTC | CASGGQGRWQYF | TRBJ2-7 | NA | TRBV6-5 | TRBD1